These 19 T cell receptor beta chains originate from one sample sequenced in a study of T cell responses to AZD1222 COVID-19 vaccine. Some clones are missing from TCRdb's copy, which holds only in-frame ones; the method was immunoSEQ multiplex PCR. The sample has more than 110,000 clones; around 90% are singletons. The sample consisted of peripheral blood, taken on day 0 of AZD1222 vaccination. These receptors were taken from an adult in good health.

This chain links TRBV5-1 with TRBJ2-7; tentatively, D is TRBD1 (5 bases). Trimming removed 5 bases at V and 1 base at J, with 16 bases between. Germline CDR1 SGHRS, CDR2 YFSETQ. The CDR3 sequence is 15 residues long. Written as DNA, the CDR3 is TGCGCCAGCAGTTATGACGTGCAGGGATCCTACGAGCAGTACTTC. It encodes CASSYDVQGSYEQYF.

The J gene is TRBJ1-2, the V gene TRBV7-2; tentative D call: TRBD1 (5 bases). V was cut by 5 bases and J by 5 bases, with 27 bases left in between. CDR3 length equals 18 residues. Germline-derived CDR1 and CDR2 are SGHTA and FQGNSA. CDR3 in amino acids: CASSTRDGAAPASYGYTF. The CDR3 nucleotides read TGTGCCAGCAGCACCCGGGACGGTGCCGCACCTGCAAGTTATGGCTACACCTTC.

The sample holds one count of this clone. This sequence joins TRBV6-5 and TRBJ1-1; a weak D match, TRBD1 (6 bases). V lost 6 bases, J lost 4 bases, and 18 bases lay in between. CDR1 and CDR2 from the germline V gene are MNHEY and SVGAGI. The CDR3 length is 15 residues. As DNA, the CDR3 is TGTGCCAGCAGGACGGGGGCATTGCGGGCCACTGAAGCTTTCTTT. It is translated as CASRTGALRATEAFF.

This chain connects TRBV11-2 to TRBJ1-2, with a possible D match to TRBD1 (6 bases). The germline V gene encodes CDR1 SGHAT and CDR2 FQNNGV. V lost 4 bases, J lost 4 bases, and 19 bases lay in between. The CDR3 has 16 amino acids. CDR3 sequence: CASSSDGVGGSYGYTF. The CDR3 coding sequence is TGTGCCAGCAGCTCGGACGGGGTAGGGGGTAGCTATGGCTACACCTTC.

The table lists this clone with a count of one. CDR3 sequence reads: CASAGQGSYEQYF. Written as DNA, the CDR3 is TGTGCCAGTGCCGGACAGGGCTCCTACGAGCAGTACTTC. The chain couples TRBV27 to TRBJ2-7, with 8 nucleotides matching TRBD1. The CDR3 is 13 residues long. Per germline, CDR1 MNHEY and CDR2 SMNVEV (reference sequence). V lost 9 bases, J lost 0 bases, and 4 bases stayed unmatched.

The J gene is TRBJ1-2, the V gene TRBV11-2, with D uncertain. With 2 bases removed from V and 2 bases from J, the gap between germline ends came to 9 bases. Germline CDR1 is SGHAT and CDR2 is FQNNGV. This CDR3 is built from 14 residues. The CDR3 protein is CASSLSTSNYGYTF. The CDR3 DNA is TGTGCCAGCAGCTTAAGCACTTCAAACTATGGCTACACCTTC. The complete variable domain, with remaining parts taken from reference TRBV11-2 and TRBJ1-2, reads EAGVAQSPRYKIIEKRQSVAFWCNPISGHATLYWYQQILGQGPKLLIQFQNNGVVDDSQLPKDRFSAERLKGVDSTLKIQPAKLEDSAVYLCASSLSTSNYGYTFGSGTRLTVV.

The rearrangement uses TRBV18 and TRBJ1-1; TRBD1 aligns across 7 bases. The germline gives CDR1 KGHSH, CDR2 LQKENI. The V segment lost 2 bases and the J segment 5 bases; nucleotides outside the gene matches: 8. The CDR3 covers 15 residues. Written as DNA, the CDR3 is TGTGCCAGCTCACCAACAGACCTCAGGGGGACTGAAGCTTTCTTT. The encoded protein is CASSPTDLRGTEAFF.

The gene calls are TRBV11-2 and TRBJ2-5; 10 nucleotides match TRBD1. The germline V gene has CDR1 SGHAT and CDR2 FQNNGV. J was trimmed by 5 bases and V by 5 bases; bases with no gene match: 11. This CDR3 is 16 amino acids long. For the CDR3, the DNA is TGTGCCAGCAGCAATTTCGGACAGGGGGATGGCGAGACCCAGTACTTC. Protein: CASSNFGQGDGETQYF.

The CDR3 nucleotides are TGTGCCAGCAGCCTGCGACTAGCGATTAACACCGGGGAGCTGTTTTTT. Translation: CASSLRLAINTGELFF. The chain joins TRBV7-2 to TRBJ2-2, with 8 bases matching TRBD2. Trimming removed 5 bases from V and 2 bases from J; junction bases left unmatched: 7. Germline-derived CDR1 and CDR2 are SGHTA and FQGNSA. CDR3 length equals 16 residues.

The chain combines TRBV4-2 with TRBJ2-5; D may match TRBD1 or TRBD2 (8 bases each). V gave up 0 bases and J gave up 5 bases, with 22 bases separating them. CDR3 size: 18 residues. Germline V lookup: CDR1 LGHNA, CDR2 YNFKEQ. CDR3: CASSQDPRGSGDRETQYF. CDR3 sequence (DNA): TGTGCCAGCAGCCAAGACCCGAGGGGTAGCGGGGACAGGGAGACCCAGTACTTC.

The chain combines TRBV9 with TRBJ1-2; 9 positions agree with TRBD1. J was trimmed by 2 bases and V by 8 bases; bases with no gene match: 10. This CDR3 is built from 15 residues. CDR1 is SGDLS and CDR2 is YYNGEE in the germline V gene. CDR3 DNA: TGTGCCAGTACCGCGACAGGGGGGATGAACTATGGCTACACCTTC. Encoded protein: CASTATGGMNYGYTF.

The gene calls are TRBV6-4 and TRBJ1-1, with D maybe TRBD1 (5 bases). Germline values: CDR1 MRHNA, CDR2 SNTAGT. CDR3 size: 12 residues. V was cut by 8 bases and J by 4 bases, with 11 bases left in between. CDR3 sequence reads: CASHAGSTEAFF. CDR3 sequence (DNA): TGTGCCAGCCATGCAGGGTCCACTGAAGCTTTCTTT.

This clone has a single count. The rearrangement links TRBV19 to TRBJ2-1, with 11 bases identical to TRBD2. This CDR3 contains 19 residues. Looked up from germline, CDR1 is LNHDA and CDR2 is SQIVND (reference sequence). The V and J ends lost 6 bases and 4 bases, in that order; junction bases with no gene match: 17. CDR3 in amino acids: CASSVTSGRRLTAYNEQFF. The CDR3 DNA is TGTGCCAGTAGCGTCACTAGCGGGAGACGTCTAACCGCTTACAATGAGCAGTTCTTC. The variable domain in full, with the rest retrieved from reference TRBV19 and TRBJ2-1, is DGGITQSPKYLFRKEGQNVTLSCEQNLNHDAMYWYRQDPGQGLRLIYYSQIVNDFQKGDIAEGYSVSREKKESFPLTVTSAQKNPTAFYLCASSVTSGRRLTAYNEQFFGPGTRLTVL.

This chain joins TRBV5-6 and TRBJ2-1, with 8 bases identical to TRBD2. The ends lost 4 bases at V and 5 bases at J; junction bases unmatched: 11. The CDR3 has 16 amino acids. Germline CDR1 is SGHDT and CDR2 is YYEEEE. For the CDR3, the DNA is TGTGCCAGCAGCAAGCCTCTAGCGGGTTGGGACAATGAGCAGTTCTTC. Encoded protein: CASSKPLAGWDNEQFF.

The rearrangement links TRBV27 to TRBJ2-1; TRBD2 might be the D (6 bases). The germline V gene encodes CDR1 MNHEY and CDR2 SMNVEV (reference sequence). This CDR3 has 13 amino acids. V was pared by 9 bases and J by 7 bases, with 16 bases between. The CDR3 loop reads CASKGWGENEQFF. CDR3 DNA sequence: TGTGCCAGTAAAGGCTGGGGGGAAAATGAGCAGTTCTTC.

The rearrangement links TRBV7-8 to TRBJ2-2; TRBD1 aligns across 7 bases. V shed 5 bases and J 3 bases; nucleotides not matched to a gene: 9. In germline, CDR1 is SGHVS, CDR2 FQNEAQ. CDR3 size: 16 residues. The DNA for the CDR3 is TGTGCCAGCAGCGCCCTAAGACAGGGCTACACCGGGGAGCTGTTTTTT. It codes for CASSALRQGYTGELFF.

This chain connects TRBV11-2 to TRBJ1-2; D unclear. The CDR3 runs 13 residues. The germline V gene encodes CDR1 SGHAT and CDR2 FQNNGV. Trimming took 3 bases from V and 8 from J, leaving 13 bases between them. CDR3 in amino acids: CASSFLGRRGYTF. The CDR3 coding sequence is TGTGCCAGCAGCTTTTTAGGGCGGCGGGGCTACACCTTC. Together with reference TRBV11-2 and TRBJ1-2, the CDR3 gives the full variable domain: EAGVAQSPRYKIIEKRQSVAFWCNPISGHATLYWYQQILGQGPKLLIQFQNNGVVDDSQLPKDRFSAERLKGVDSTLKIQPAKLEDSAVYLCASSFLGRRGYTFGSGTRLTVV.

The V and J genes are TRBV18 and TRBJ1-4; 9 positions match TRBD1. V shed 3 bases and J 8 bases; nucleotides not matched to a gene: 4. This CDR3 has 14 amino acids. In germline, CDR1 is KGHSH, CDR2 LQKENI. The CDR3 sequence: CASSPGQGFEKLFF. The DNA of the CDR3 is TGTGCCAGCTCACCGGGACAGGGATTCGAAAAACTGTTTTTT.

The chain is built from TRBV19 and TRBJ2-7; TRBD1 is a possible D gene (5 bases). V was pared by 7 bases and J by 3 bases, with 16 bases between. Germline assignment: CDR1 LNHDA and CDR2 SQIVND (reference sequence). This CDR3 is 14 amino acids long. The CDR3 DNA follows: TGTGCCAGTACCTTACAACCCGACAGCTACGAGCAGTACTTC. It specifies CASTLQPDSYEQYF.